This is a list of T cell receptor beta chains from one sample in a study of spatial heterogeneity in lung cancer. TCRdb re-called the 5' RACE reads through MiXCR, storing one row per CDR3 protein. The sample has some 120,000 distinct CDR3 sequences, 12% seen once; the top ten hold 15% to 20%. The sequences come from PBMCs, collected at follow-up. These receptors originate from a male donor with early-stage non-small cell lung cancer. Both conserved end residues are part of each CDR3. D genes are given only for firm matches. Expanded clones are given a class, and other clones once, few, many or no size at all.

clone size	J gene	V gene	D gene	CDR3 protein	CDR3 DNA
NA	TRBJ2-1	TRBV7-2	NA	CASSLTLATEQFF	TGTGCCAGCAGCCTAACTCTAGCGACCGAGCAGTTCTTC
many	TRBJ2-2	TRBV5-4	NA	CASSQDQVELFF	TGTGCCAGCAGCCAAGACCAGGTCGAACTGTTTTTT
few	TRBJ2-1	TRBV7-2	NA	CASSLELGEQFF	TGTGCCAGCAGCTTAGAGTTGGGTGAGCAGTTCTTC
many	TRBJ1-4	TRBV7-2	NA	CASSLGAGWAEKLFF	TGTGCCAGCAGCTTAGGGGCAGGGTGGGCCGAAAAACTGTTTTTT
many	TRBJ1-4	TRBV28	NA	CAYPGSDNEKLFF	TGTGCCTACCCCGGCAGCGACAATGAAAAACTGTTTTTT
NA	TRBJ1-2	TRBV12-3/TRBV12-4	NA	CASSSDHNYGYTF	TGTGCCAGCAGTTCGGACCACAACTATGGCTACACCTTC
once	TRBJ2-3	TRBV14	NA	CASSQVGQTGTDTQYF	TGTGCCAGCAGCCAAGTGGGACAAACAGGCACAGATACGCAGTATTTT
NA	TRBJ2-6	TRBV20-1	NA	CSARVSSRAEGVLTF	TGCAGTGCTAGAGTAAGCTCCAGGGCTGAGGGCGTCCTGACTTTC
NA	TRBJ1-5	TRBV18	NA	CASSPGQDQPQHF	TGTGCCAGCTCACCGGGACAAGATCAGCCCCAGCATTTT
NA	TRBJ1-4	TRBV3-1	NA	CASSPRDFHEKLFF	TGTGCCAGCAGCCCCAGGGATTTTCATGAAAAACTGTTTTTT
NA	TRBJ2-5	TRBV3-1	TRBD1	CASSQLGQRETQYF	TGTGCCAGCAGCCAACTGGGACAGAGAGAGACCCAGTACTTC
few	TRBJ2-7	TRBV28	NA	CASSPGGAVGVHEQYF	TGTGCCAGCAGTCCGGGCGGAGCCGTCGGGGTCCACGAGCAGTACTTC
few	TRBJ2-1	TRBV5-1	TRBD1	CASSLEGAGLNEQFF	TGCGCCAGCAGCTTAGAGGGGGCAGGTTTGAATGAGCAGTTCTTC
few	TRBJ1-1	TRBV6-1	NA	CASSEGQAVNTEAFF	TGTGCCAGCAGTGAAGGACAGGCCGTAAACACTGAAGCTTTCTTT
NA	TRBJ2-7	TRBV21-1	NA	CASSGRTSGEQYF	TGTGCCAGCAGCGGACGGACTAGTGGCGAGCAGTACTTC
NA	TRBJ1-1	TRBV13	NA	CASSLDSNRRNTEAFF	TGTGCCAGCAGCCTGGATTCTAACCGACGGAACACTGAAGCTTTCTTT
few	TRBJ2-7	TRBV7-9	NA	CASSFQTYEQYF	TGTGCCAGCAGCTTTCAGACCTACGAGCAGTACTTC
NA	TRBJ2-7	TRBV6-2/TRBV6-3	TRBD1	CASSRDRHYEQYF	TGTGCCAGCAGCCGGGACAGACACTACGAGCAGTACTTC
few	TRBJ1-1	TRBV18	NA	CAGSHRRDAEAFF	TGTGCCGGCTCACATCGACGGGACGCAGAAGCTTTCTTT
NA	TRBJ2-1	TRBV27	NA	CASSPSTPRNEQFF	TGTGCCAGCAGTCCCTCGACTCCTAGAAATGAGCAGTTCTTC
few	TRBJ1-2	TRBV29-1	NA	CSVEGRMAGYTF	TGCAGCGTTGAAGGCCGTATGGCGGGCTACACCTTC
many	TRBJ2-5	TRBV29-1	NA	CSVEPRGWEETQYF	TGCAGCGTTGAACCCCGCGGCTGGGAGGAGACCCAGTACTTC
many	TRBJ2-1	TRBV7-9	TRBD2	CASTSLGSSGGATKYNEQFF	TGTGCCAGCACCTCTCTAGGGAGTAGCGGGGGGGCGACGAAGTACAATGAGCAGTTCTTC
NA	TRBJ2-1	TRBV11-3	NA	CASREDSYNEQFF	TGTGCCAGCAGGGAGGACAGCTACAATGAGCAGTTCTTC
few	TRBJ2-5	TRBV29-1	NA	CSVELRDRETQYF	TGCAGCGTTGAACTTCGGGATCGGGAGACCCAGTACTTC
NA	TRBJ2-7	TRBV7-6	TRBD1	CASSKDRGPREQYF	TGTGCCAGCAGCAAGGACAGGGGGCCTCGAGAGCAGTACTTC
NA	TRBJ1-6	TRBV12-3/TRBV12-4	NA	CASSLGETPLHF	TGTGCCAGCAGTTTAGGCGAAACACCCCTCCACTTT
many	TRBJ2-5	TRBV7-9	NA	CASSLAIREETQYF	TGTGCCAGCAGCTTAGCGATCAGAGAGGAGACCCAGTACTTC
many	TRBJ2-5	TRBV11-2	NA	CASSFGAGQETQYF	TGTGCCAGCAGCTTTGGGGCAGGACAAGAGACCCAGTACTTC